This passage covers 13 T cell receptor beta chains from one sample sequenced in a study of regulatory T cells in long-lasting Graves disease. Building of the TCR beta libraries involved iRepertoire HTBI primers and Arm-PCR of CDR3 regions. TCRdb fed the multiplex PCR reads into MiXCR, producing one record per CDR3 protein. This table holds under 450,000 distinct CDR3 sequences, about a quarter found once. Time point here: persistent/refractory GD, antithyroid drugs over 5 years with positive TRAb. With RNA extracted from PBMCs as input, the TCR library was made. Material: peripheral blood mononuclear cells (PBMCs), obtained when the disease was refractory, from a patient treated with antithyroid drugs. Every receptor here comes from a female donor with Graves disease.

This clonotype was seen a single time. The chain has TRBV10-3 and TRBJ2-7; D may match TRBD1 or TRBD2 (6 bases each). The V gene lost 0 bases and the J gene lost 4 bases, with 10 bases spanning the gap. Germline CDR1 ENHRY, CDR2 SYGVKD. The CDR3 is made up of 14 amino acids. CDR3 protein: CAISESGGRYEQYF. The CDR3 bases are TGTGCCATCAGTGAGTCTGGGGGGCGGTACGAGCAGTACTTC.

The chain recombines TRBV12-3 or TRBV12-4 with TRBJ2-5; TRBD2 might be the D (5 bases). Trimming took off 11 bases at V and 5 bases at J, with 18 bases between the two ends. The CDR3 contains 13 residues. CDR3 in amino acids: CASKAGRWETQYF. CDR3 coding DNA: TGTGCCTCCAAGGCGGGCAGATGGGAGACCCAGTACTTC.

This clonotype has a count of ten or more. The chain couples TRBV6-1 to TRBJ2-5, with 7 bases fitting TRBD2. Unmatched junction bases numbered 13, after V lost 7 bases and J lost 2 bases. Per the germline V gene, CDR1 is MNHNS and CDR2 is SASEGT. This CDR3 contains 16 residues. CDR3 residues: CASNAPSGAVQETQYF. In nucleotides, the CDR3 is TGTGCCAGCAATGCTCCTAGCGGAGCAGTTCAAGAGACCCAGTACTTC.

This clonotype turned up a few times. J is TRBJ2-4 and V is TRBV29-1; a possible D gene is TRBD2 (6 bases). The V end lost 7 bases, the J end lost 1 base, and 8 bases lay between the germline ends. This CDR3 is 12 amino acids long. In germline, CDR1 is SQVTM, CDR2 ANQGSEA. The CDR3: CSGRGAKNIQYF. The CDR3 DNA reads as TGCAGCGGCCGGGGGGCCAAAAACATTCAGTACTTC.

Concerning this clonotype itself: The CDR3 does not close with the conserved phenylalanine or tryptophan, likely indicating a read error. Here the CDR3 DNA reads TGTGCCATCAGCCGGGACAACTCCTACGAGCAGTACCTC. This gives the protein CAISRDNSYEQYL. The V gene is TRBV10-3, the J gene TRBJ2-7, with D tentatively TRBD1 (6 bases). Per the germline V gene, CDR1 is ENHRY and CDR2 is SYGVKD. V was shortened by 6 bases and J by 0 bases, with 9 bases between the two germline ends. This CDR3 has 13 residues.

This clonotype was found many times. The gene calls are TRBV3-1 and TRBJ1-2, with D perhaps matching TRBD1 (5 bases). Germline CDR1 LGHDT, CDR2 YNNKEL (reference sequence). The V gene lost 1 base and the J gene lost 8 bases, with 11 bases spanning the gap. CDR3 size: 13 residues. In DNA form, the CDR3 reads TGTGCCAGCAGCCAAGGGGGACTTAAGGGCTACACCTTC. This codes for CASSQGGLKGYTF.

The genes are TRBV7-3 and TRBJ2-2; D uncertain. Trimming took 3 bases from V and 6 from J, leaving 20 bases between them. This CDR3 is built from 17 residues. The germline gives CDR1 SGHTA, CDR2 FQGTGA. The CDR3 is CASSLFATITRSGELFF. In DNA form, the CDR3 reads TGTGCCAGCAGCTTGTTTGCGACGATTACAAGGTCCGGGGAGCTGTTTTTT.

The genes are TRBV6-1 and TRBJ1-1, with 9 bases aligning to TRBD1. Germline loops: CDR1 MNHNS, CDR2 SASEGT. V dropped 7 bases and J dropped 1; count of bases not matched to a gene: 7. This CDR3 region has 15 residues. The chain's CDR3 is CASTRDRDRNTEAFF. The DNA of the CDR3 is TGTGCCAGCACCCGGGACAGGGACCGGAACACTGAAGCTTTCTTT.

This clonotype was observed a handful of times. The gene calls are TRBV29-1 and TRBJ1-1; unclear D gene. CDR1 and CDR2 (germline): SQVTM, ANQGSEA. The V and J ends lost 6 bases and 0 bases respectively, with 11 bases between them. The CDR3 is 13 residues long. The DNA of the CDR3 is TGCAGCGTCCCGACATTCATGAACACTGAAGCTTTCTTT. Its protein product is CSVPTFMNTEAFF. The full variable domain, rest sourced from reference TRBV29-1 and TRBJ1-1, is SAVISQKPSRDICQRGTSLTIQCQVDSQVTMMFWYRQQPGQSLTLIATANQGSEATYESGFVIDKFPISRPNLTFSTLTVSNMSPEDSSIYLCSVPTFMNTEAFFGQGTRLTVV.

This chain uses TRBV19 with TRBJ1-5; D might be TRBD1 (6 bases). Trimming took 6 bases from V and 0 from J, leaving 12 bases between them. CDR1 LNHDA and CDR2 SQIVND come from the germline V gene (reference sequence). The CDR3 spans 15 residues. CDR3 DNA sequence: TGTGCCAGTAGCCAGGGGATAGATAGCAATCAGCCCCAGCATTTT. Residues: CASSQGIDSNQPQHF. Combining the CDR3 with reference TRBV19 and TRBJ1-5 gives the whole variable domain DGGITQSPKYLFRKEGQNVTLSCEQNLNHDAMYWYRQDPGQGLRLIYYSQIVNDFQKGDIAEGYSVSREKKESFPLTVTSAQKNPTAFYLCASSQGIDSNQPQHFGDGTRLSIL.

This clonotype has a count of ten or more. The chain recombines TRBV20-1 with TRBJ2-5, with 8 nucleotides matching TRBD2. With V trimmed by 3 bases and J by 1 base, 7 bases remained unmatched. Per the germline V gene, CDR1 is DFQATT and CDR2 is SNEGSKA (reference sequence). This CDR3 is built from 15 residues. The CDR3 is CSASVGGGRQETQYF. CDR3 nucleotide sequence: TGCAGTGCTAGCGTCGGCGGGGGGCGCCAAGAGACCCAGTACTTC.

This clonotype was detected a few times. This chain joins TRBV19 and TRBJ2-7; 14 nucleotides line up with TRBD2. The CDR3 contains 17 residues. From germline, CDR1 is LNHDA and CDR2 SQIVND (reference sequence). Unmatched junction bases numbered 7, after V lost 5 bases and J lost 1 base. The CDR3 DNA follows: TGTGCCAGTAGTTCGGGACTAGCGGGAGCGGGATCCTACGAGCAGTACTTC. It is translated as CASSSGLAGAGSYEQYF.

The chain couples TRBV30 to TRBJ2-6, with D perhaps matching TRBD1 (6 bases). This CDR3 is 13 amino acids long. Germline loops: CDR1 GTSNPN, CDR2 SVGIG (reference sequence). The V end was cut by 7 bases, the J end by 1 base, with 8 bases between. DNA of the CDR3: TGTGCCTTAACAGGGTCTGGGGCCAACGTCCTGACTTTC. Translated, it gives CALTGSGANVLTF. The complete variable domain, with remaining parts taken from reference TRBV30 and TRBJ2-6, reads SQTIHQWPATLVQPVGSPLSLECTVEGTSNPNLYWYRQAAGRGLQLLFYSVGIGQISSEVPQNLSASRPQDRQFILSSKKLLLSDSGFYLCALTGSGANVLTFGAGSRLTVL.